The present entry profiles one TCR beta chain with its context. Original methodology: Amplification with reference gene primers provided the estimates of nucleated cell counts. Generated by immunoSEQ multiplex PCR, the TCRdb table keeps only in-frame clones and is missing some. D and trimming were read from the DNA, whereas the V and J calls and clone size are those reported in that table. The sample shows roughly 670,000 clones, 80% to 90% of them seen only once. These data are taken from a study of blood T cell repertoires in COVID-19. Looking at the study overall: Sites in the United States, Italy and Spain provided acute and convalescent COVID-19 samples. Sources were T cells, B-cell-depleted T cells, or PBMCs; the material itself was cDNA or gDNA.

Germline trimming cut 10 bases from V and 8 bases from J; bases unmatched to any gene: 14. The CDR3 is made up of 15 amino acids. CDR1 LNHDA and CDR2 SQIVND come from the germline V gene (reference sequence). The receptor was derived from a woman aged 18-30 years with acute or convalescent COVID-19. Sequenced sample: peripheral blood. This rearrangement joins TRBV19 to TRBJ1-2; 12 positions match TRBD1. Here the CDR3 reads CATHPGQGASRGYTF. The DNA for the CDR3 is TGTGCCACCCACCCGGGACAGGGGGCTTCGAGAGGCTACACCTTC.